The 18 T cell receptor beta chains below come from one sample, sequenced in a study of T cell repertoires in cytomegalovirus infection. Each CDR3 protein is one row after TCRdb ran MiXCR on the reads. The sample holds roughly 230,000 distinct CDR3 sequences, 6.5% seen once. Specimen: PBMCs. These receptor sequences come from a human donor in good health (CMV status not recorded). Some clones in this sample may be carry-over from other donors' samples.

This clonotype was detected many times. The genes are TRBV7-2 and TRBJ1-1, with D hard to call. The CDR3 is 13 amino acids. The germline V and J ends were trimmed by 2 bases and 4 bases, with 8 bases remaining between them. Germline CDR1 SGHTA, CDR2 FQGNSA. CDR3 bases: TGTGCCAGCAGCTTATTCTGGGCCACTGAAGCTTTCTTT. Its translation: CASSLFWATEAFF. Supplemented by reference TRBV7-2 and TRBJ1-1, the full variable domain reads GAGVSQSPSNKVTEKGKDVELRCDPISGHTALYWYRQSLGQGLEFLIYFQGNSAPDKSGLPSDRFSAERTGGSVSTLTIQRTQQEDSAVYLCASSLFWATEAFFGQGTRLTVV.

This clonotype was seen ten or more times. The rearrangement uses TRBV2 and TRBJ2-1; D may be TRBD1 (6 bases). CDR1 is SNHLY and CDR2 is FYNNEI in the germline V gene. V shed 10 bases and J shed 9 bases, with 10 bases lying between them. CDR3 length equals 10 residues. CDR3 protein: CATLGGEQFF. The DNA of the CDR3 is TGTGCCACCTTAGGGGGTGAGCAGTTCTTC.

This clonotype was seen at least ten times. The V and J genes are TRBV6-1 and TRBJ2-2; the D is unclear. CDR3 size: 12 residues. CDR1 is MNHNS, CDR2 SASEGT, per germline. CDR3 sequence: CASWINTGELFF. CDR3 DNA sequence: TGTGCATCATGGATTAACACCGGGGAGCTGTTTTTT.

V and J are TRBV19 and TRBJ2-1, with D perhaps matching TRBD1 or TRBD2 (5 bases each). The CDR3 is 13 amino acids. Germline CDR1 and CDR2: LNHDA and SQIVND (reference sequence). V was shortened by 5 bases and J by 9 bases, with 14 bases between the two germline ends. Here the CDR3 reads CASSVTGTPEQFF. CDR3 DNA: TGTGCCAGTAGTGTCACCGGGACCCCTGAGCAGTTCTTC.

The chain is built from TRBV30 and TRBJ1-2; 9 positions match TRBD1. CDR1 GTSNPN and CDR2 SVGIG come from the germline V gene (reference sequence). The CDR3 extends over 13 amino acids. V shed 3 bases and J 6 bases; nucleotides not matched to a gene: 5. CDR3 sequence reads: CAWSRTGADGYTF. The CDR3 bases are TGTGCCTGGAGCCGGACAGGGGCCGATGGCTACACCTTC.

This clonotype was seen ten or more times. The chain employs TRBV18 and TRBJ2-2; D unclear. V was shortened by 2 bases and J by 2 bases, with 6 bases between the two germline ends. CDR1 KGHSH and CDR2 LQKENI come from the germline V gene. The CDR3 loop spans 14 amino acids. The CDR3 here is CASSPSSNTGELFF. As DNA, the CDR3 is TGTGCCAGCTCACCATCCAGTAACACCGGGGAGCTGTTTTTT.

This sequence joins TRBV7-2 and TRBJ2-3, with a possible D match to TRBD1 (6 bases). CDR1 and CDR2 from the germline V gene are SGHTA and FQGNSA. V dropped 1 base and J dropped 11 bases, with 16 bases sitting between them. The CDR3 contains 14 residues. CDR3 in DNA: TGTGCCAGCAGCTTAGTCGGAAGGGACAAGGTGCAGTATTTT. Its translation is CASSLVGRDKVQYF.

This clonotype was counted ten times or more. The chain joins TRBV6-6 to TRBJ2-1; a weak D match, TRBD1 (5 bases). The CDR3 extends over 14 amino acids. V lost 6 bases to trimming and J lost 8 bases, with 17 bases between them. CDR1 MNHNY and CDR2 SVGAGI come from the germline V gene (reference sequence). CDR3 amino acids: CASRVQQATDEQFF. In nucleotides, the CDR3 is TGTGCCAGCAGGGTACAACAGGCTACGGATGAGCAGTTCTTC.

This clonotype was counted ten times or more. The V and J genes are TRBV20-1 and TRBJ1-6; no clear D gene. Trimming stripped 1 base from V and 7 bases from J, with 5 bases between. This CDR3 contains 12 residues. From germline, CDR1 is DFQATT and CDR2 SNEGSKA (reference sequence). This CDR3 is CSARAGNSPLHF. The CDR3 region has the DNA TGCAGTGCTAGAGCGGGGAATTCACCCCTCCACTTT.

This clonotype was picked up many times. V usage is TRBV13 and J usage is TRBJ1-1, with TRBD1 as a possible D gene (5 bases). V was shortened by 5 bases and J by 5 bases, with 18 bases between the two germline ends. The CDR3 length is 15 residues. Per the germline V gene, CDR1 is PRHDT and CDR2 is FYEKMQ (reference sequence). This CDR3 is CASSPTGQGVTEAFF. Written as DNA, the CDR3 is TGTGCCAGCAGCCCCACTGGGCAGGGAGTGACTGAAGCTTTCTTT. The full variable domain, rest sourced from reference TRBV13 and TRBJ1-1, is AAGVIQSPRHLIKEKRETATLKCYPIPRHDTVYWYQQGPGQDPQFLISFYEKMQSDKGSIPDRFSAQQFSDYHSELNMSSLELGDSALYFCASSPTGQGVTEAFFGQGTRLTVV.

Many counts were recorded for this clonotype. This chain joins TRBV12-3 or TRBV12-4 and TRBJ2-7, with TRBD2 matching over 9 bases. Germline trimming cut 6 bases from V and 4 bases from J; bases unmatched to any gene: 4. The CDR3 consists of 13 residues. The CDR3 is CASSPGLAYEQYF. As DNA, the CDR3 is TGTGCCAGCAGCCCGGGACTAGCTTACGAGCAGTACTTC.

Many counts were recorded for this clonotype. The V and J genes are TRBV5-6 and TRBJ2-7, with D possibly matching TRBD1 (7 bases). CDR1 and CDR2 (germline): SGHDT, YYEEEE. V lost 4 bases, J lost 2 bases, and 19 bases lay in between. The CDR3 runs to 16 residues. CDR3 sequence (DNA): TGTGCCAGCAGCCCTCCGCGGGACAGACATACCTACGAGCAGTACTTC. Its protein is CASSPPRDRHTYEQYF.

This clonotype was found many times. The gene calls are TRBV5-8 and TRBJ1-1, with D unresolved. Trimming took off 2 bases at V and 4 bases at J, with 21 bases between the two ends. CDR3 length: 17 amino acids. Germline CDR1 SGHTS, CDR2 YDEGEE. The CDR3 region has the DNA TGTGCCAGCAGCTTTCCGGGCCCTCTAGCATCCCTCACTGAAGCTTTCTTT. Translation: CASSFPGPLASLTEAFF. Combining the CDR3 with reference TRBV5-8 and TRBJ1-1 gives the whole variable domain EAGVTQSPTHLIKTRGQQATLRCSPISGHTSVYWYQQALGLGLQFLLWYDEGEERNRGNFPPRFSGRQFPNYSSELNVNALELEDSALYLCASSFPGPLASLTEAFFGQGTRLTVV.

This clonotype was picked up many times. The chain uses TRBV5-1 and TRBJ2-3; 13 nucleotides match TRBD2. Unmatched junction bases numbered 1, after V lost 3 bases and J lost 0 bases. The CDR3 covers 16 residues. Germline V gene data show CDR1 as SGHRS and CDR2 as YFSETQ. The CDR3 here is CASSSGLAGSTDTQYF. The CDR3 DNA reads TGCGCCAGCAGCTCGGGACTAGCGGGAAGCACAGATACGCAGTATTTT.

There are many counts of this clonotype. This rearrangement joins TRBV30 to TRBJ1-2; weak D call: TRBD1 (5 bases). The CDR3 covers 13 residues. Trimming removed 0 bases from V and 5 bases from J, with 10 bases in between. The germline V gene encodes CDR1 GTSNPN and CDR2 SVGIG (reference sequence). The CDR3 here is CAWSVGDRYGYTF. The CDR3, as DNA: TGTGCCTGGAGTGTGGGGGACCGTTATGGCTACACCTTC.

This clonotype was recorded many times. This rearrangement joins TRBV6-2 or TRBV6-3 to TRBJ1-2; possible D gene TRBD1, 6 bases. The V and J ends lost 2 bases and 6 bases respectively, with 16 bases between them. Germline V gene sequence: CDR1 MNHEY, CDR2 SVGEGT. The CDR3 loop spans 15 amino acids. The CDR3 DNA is TGTGCCAGCAGTTACGTCGGGGGGCAAGGTGATGGCTACACCTTC. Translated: CASSYVGGQGDGYTF.

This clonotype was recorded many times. The CDR3 loop reads CSVSRTSSSYEQYF. The CDR3 DNA reads TGCAGCGTCTCCCGGACATCTTCTAGCTACGAGCAGTACTTC. The chain recombines TRBV29-1 with TRBJ2-7; possibly TRBD1 for D (5 bases). Between the trimmed V and J ends, which lost 6 bases and 3 bases, there was a span of 18 bases. The length of the CDR3 is 14 residues. Germline V gene sequence: CDR1 SQVTM, CDR2 ANQGSEA.

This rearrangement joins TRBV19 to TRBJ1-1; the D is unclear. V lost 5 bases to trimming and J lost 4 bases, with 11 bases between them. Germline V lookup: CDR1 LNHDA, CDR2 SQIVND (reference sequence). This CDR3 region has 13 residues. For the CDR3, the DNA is TGTGCCAGTAGTCGGGAAGGGATCACTGAAGCTTTCTTT. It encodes CASSREGITEAFF.